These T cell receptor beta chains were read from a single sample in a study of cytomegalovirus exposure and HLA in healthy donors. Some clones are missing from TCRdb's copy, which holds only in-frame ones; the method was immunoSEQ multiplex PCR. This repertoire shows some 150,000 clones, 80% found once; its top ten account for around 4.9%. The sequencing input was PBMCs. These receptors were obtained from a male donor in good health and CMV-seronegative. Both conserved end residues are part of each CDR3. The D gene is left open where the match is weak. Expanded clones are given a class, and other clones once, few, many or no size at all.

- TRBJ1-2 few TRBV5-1 CASRADPPRGYGYTF TGCGCCAGCAGGGCTGACCCTCCACGGGGCTATGGCTACACCTTC
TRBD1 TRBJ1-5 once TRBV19 CASSMGWGQLGGSNQPQHF TGTGCCAGTAGTATGGGGTGGGGACAGCTAGGGGGTAGCAATCAGCCCCAGCATTTT
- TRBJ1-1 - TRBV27 CASSLLDPGGGMNTEAFF TGTGCCAGCAGTTTACTAGACCCCGGGGGAGGAATGAACACTGAAGCTTTCTTT
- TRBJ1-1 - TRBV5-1 CASSLVQGPRTMNTEAFF TGCGCCAGCAGCTTGGTCCAGGGGCCCCGTACCATGAACACTGAAGCTTTCTTT
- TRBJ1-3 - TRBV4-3 CASSQDSMVSSGNTIYF TGCGCCAGCAGCCAAGATAGTATGGTTAGCTCTGGAAACACCATATATTTT
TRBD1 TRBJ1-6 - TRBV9 CASSTGQGNNSPLHF TGTGCCAGCAGCACTGGACAGGGGAATAATTCACCCCTCCACTTT
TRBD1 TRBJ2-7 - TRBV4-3 CASSQDDRASYEQYF TGCGCCAGCAGCCAAGATGACAGGGCCTCCTACGAGCAGTACTTC
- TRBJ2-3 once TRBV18 CASSPRLREHTDTQYF TGTGCCAGCTCACCACGTCTGCGGGAACACACAGATACGCAGTATTTT
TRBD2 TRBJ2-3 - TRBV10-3 CAIGARRRLAGESTDTQYF TGTGCCATCGGGGCGCGCCGAAGACTAGCGGGGGAAAGCACAGATACGCAGTATTTT
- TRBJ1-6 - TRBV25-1 CASSEGRWLYNSPLHF TGTGCCAGCAGCGAAGGGAGGTGGTTGTATAATTCACCCCTCCACTTT
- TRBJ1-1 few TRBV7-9 CASTLGGVNTEAFF TGTGCCAGCACCCTGGGGGGGGTGAACACTGAAGCTTTCTTT
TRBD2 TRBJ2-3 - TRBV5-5 CASSRDYLDQYF TGTGCCAGCAGCCGGGACTACTTAGACCAGTATTTT
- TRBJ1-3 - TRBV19 CASRRGSSSGNTIYF TGTGCCAGTAGGAGAGGGAGCAGTTCTGGAAACACCATATATTTT
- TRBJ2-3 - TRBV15 CATSNRGLPRTDTQYF TGTGCCACCAGCAATCGAGGGCTCCCCCGCACAGATACGCAGTATTTT
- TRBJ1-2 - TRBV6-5 CASSDLEPWGYTF TGTGCCAGCAGTGATCTGGAGCCTTGGGGCTACACCTTC
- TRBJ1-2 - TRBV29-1 CSVETGLRGYTF TGCAGCGTTGAAACAGGGCTCCGAGGCTACACCTTC
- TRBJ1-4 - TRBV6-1 CASSPEGPNEKLFF TGTGCCAGCAGTCCGGAGGGGCCTAATGAAAAACTGTTTTTT
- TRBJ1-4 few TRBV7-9 CASSPPAGATNEKLFF TGTGCCAGCAGCCCCCCGGCAGGGGCAACTAATGAAAAACTGTTTTTT
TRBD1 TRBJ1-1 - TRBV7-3 CASSSGGNTEAFF TGTGCCAGCAGCTCAGGGGGGAACACTGAAGCTTTCTTT
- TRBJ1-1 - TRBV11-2 CASSLGVNTEAFF TGTGCCAGCAGCTTAGGAGTGAACACTGAAGCTTTCTTT
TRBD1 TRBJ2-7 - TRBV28 CASSSRTGRSYEQYF TGTGCCAGCAGTTCCCGGACAGGGAGGTCCTACGAGCAGTACTTC
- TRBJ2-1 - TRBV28 CASSRMTQNNEQFF TGTGCCAGCAGTCGGATGACACAGAACAATGAGCAGTTCTTC
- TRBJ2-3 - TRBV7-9 CASAEGDTQYF TGTGCCAGCGCCGAGGGAGATACGCAGTATTTT
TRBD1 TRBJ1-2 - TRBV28 CASSLVQGSPNYGYTF TGTGCCAGCAGTTTGGTACAGGGGTCACCGAACTATGGCTACACCTTC
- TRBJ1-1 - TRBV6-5 CASSYLGRDTEAFF TGTGCCAGCAGTTATCTGGGCAGGGACACTGAAGCTTTCTTT
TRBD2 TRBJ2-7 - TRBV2 CASRRTSGGYEQYF TGTGCCAGCAGACGGACGTCGGGGGGCTACGAGCAGTACTTC
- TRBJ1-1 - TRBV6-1 CASNRLTGMNTEAFF TGTGCCAGCAACCGCCTGACAGGAATGAACACTGAAGCTTTCTTT
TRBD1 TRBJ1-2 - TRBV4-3 CASSQHRGVGRFSDGYTF TGCGCCAGCAGCCAACACAGGGGCGTAGGGCGGTTTTCAGATGGCTACACCTTC
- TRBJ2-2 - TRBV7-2 CAREQENTGELFF TGTGCCCGTGAACAAGAGAACACCGGGGAGCTGTTTTTT
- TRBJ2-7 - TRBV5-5 CASSGPAQGEQYF TGTGCCAGCAGCGGACCAGCCCAGGGGGAGCAGTACTTC
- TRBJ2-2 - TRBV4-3 CASSQDRGGELFF TGCGCCAGCAGCCAAGATAGGGGAGGGGAGCTGTTTTTT
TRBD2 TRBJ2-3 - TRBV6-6 CASSWTSGGGTDTQYF TGTGCCAGCAGTTGGACTAGCGGGGGGGGCACAGATACGCAGTATTTT
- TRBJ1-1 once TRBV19 CASSFGQRNTEAFF TGTGCCAGTAGTTTCGGACAGAGGAACACTGAAGCTTTCTTT
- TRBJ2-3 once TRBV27 CASSFARAASTDTQYF TGTGCCAGCAGTTTTGCCCGCGCCGCTAGCACAGATACGCAGTATTTT
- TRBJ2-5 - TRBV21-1 CASSSAAGGTGDNETQYF TGTGCCAGCAGCTCCGCCGCAGGGGGGACAGGGGATAATGAGACCCAGTACTTC
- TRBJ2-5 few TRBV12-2 CASRLPTSGGEEETQYF TGTGCAAGTCGCCTCCCGACTAGCGGGGGGGAAGAAGAGACCCAGTACTTC
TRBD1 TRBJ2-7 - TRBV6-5 CASSYPRQGGYEQYF TGTGCCAGCAGTTACCCCCGACAGGGGGGCTACGAGCAGTACTTC
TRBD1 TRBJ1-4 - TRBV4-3 CASSQDFLRSRRAGGEKLFF TGCGCCAGCAGCCAAGATTTCCTAAGGTCTCGGCGGGCAGGGGGCGAAAAACTGTTTTTT
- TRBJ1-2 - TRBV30 CACKSGSGYTF TGTGCCTGTAAATCAGGCTCTGGCTACACCTTC
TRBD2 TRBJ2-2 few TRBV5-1 CASSSGTSANTGELFF TGCGCCAGCAGCTCCGGGACTAGCGCGAACACCGGGGAGCTGTTTTTT
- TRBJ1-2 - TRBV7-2 CASSPEWGQVHGYTF TGTGCCAGCAGCCCGGAGTGGGGGCAGGTTCATGGCTACACCTTC
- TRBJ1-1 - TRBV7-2 CASSLVLPGNTEAFF TGTGCCAGCAGCTTAGTCCTACCAGGGAACACTGAAGCTTTCTTT
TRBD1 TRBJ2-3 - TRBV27 CASRGGQGTITDTQYF TGTGCCAGCAGAGGTGGACAGGGAACGATCACAGATACGCAGTATTTT
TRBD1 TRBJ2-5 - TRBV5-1 CASSLEGAVETQYF TGCGCCAGCAGCTTGGAGGGGGCAGTTGAGACCCAGTACTTC
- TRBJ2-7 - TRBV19 CASSITPEGEQYF TGTGCCAGTAGTATAACCCCCGAGGGCGAGCAGTACTTC
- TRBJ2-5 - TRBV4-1 CASSQGTRAQETQYF TGCGCCAGCAGCCAAGGCACCCGCGCTCAAGAGACCCAGTACTTC
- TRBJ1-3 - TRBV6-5 CASSYDSEGSGNTIYF TGTGCCAGCAGTTACGATTCGGAGGGCTCTGGAAACACCATATATTTT
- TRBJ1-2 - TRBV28 CASRVEYGYTF TGTGCCAGCAGGGTGGAGTATGGCTACACCTTC
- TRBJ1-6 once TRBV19 CATAERVGSSPLHF TGTGCCACCGCTGAGCGCGTAGGTAGTTCACCCCTCCACTTT
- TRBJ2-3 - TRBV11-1 CASSYKDTQYF TGTGCCAGCAGCTATAAAGATACGCAGTATTTT
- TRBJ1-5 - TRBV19 CASSIEGTISQPQHF TGTGCCAGTAGTATAGAAGGGACTATAAGCCAGCCCCAGCATTTT
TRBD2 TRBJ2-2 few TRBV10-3 CAISPTLAGTGELFF TGTGCCATCAGCCCCACACTAGCGGGGACTGGGGAGCTGTTTTTT
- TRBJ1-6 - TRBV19 CATKRSYNSPLHF TGTGCCACAAAGAGGTCCTATAATTCACCCCTCCACTTT
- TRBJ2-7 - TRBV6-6 CASSYEGVYEQYF TGTGCCAGCAGTTACGAGGGGGTTTACGAGCAGTACTTC
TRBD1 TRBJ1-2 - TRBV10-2 CASSEVLGTGLVYGYTF TGCGCCAGCAGTGAGGTCTTAGGGACAGGCCTCGTCTATGGCTACACCTTC
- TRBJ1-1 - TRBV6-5 CASGSRDKEAFF TGTGCCAGCGGGTCCCGGGACAAAGAAGCTTTCTTT
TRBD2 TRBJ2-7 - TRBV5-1 CASSWGLLREQYF TGCGCCAGCAGCTGGGGACTATTACGGGAGCAGTACTTC
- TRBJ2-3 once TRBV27 CASSLVRSRPHTQYF TGTGCCAGCAGTTTAGTCCGATCCAGGCCACATACGCAGTATTTT
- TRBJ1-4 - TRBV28 CASSLKQGGEKLFF TGTGCCAGCAGTTTAAAACAGGGCGGCGAAAAACTGTTTTTT
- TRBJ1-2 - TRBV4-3 CASSQSRAGVSYGYTF TGCGCCAGCAGCCAATCGAGGGCTGGGGTCTCCTATGGCTACACCTTC